The entry that follows covers one T cell receptor beta chain sequence. Its cognate antigen is unknown. Time point given: recipient sample about 28 days before transplant, after cytoreduction. Recipients were bled about 28 days pretransplant and at posttransplant days 30, 100, 180. V trimming: 0 bases; J trimming: 0 bases; junction bases outside the gene matches: 7. The CDR3 totals 17 residues. Germline loops: CDR1 SGHVS, CDR2 FQNEAQ. This specimen comes from a study of T cell clonotyping in hematopoietic cell transplantation. At the level of the study: Recipient samples before transplant were obtained post-cytoreduction.

Study-wide points: CD4 and CD8 repertoire contributions could not be separated without sorting.

This table comes from immunoSEQ multiplex PCR, and its TCRdb copy is limited to in-frame clones, with some not included. The sample shows roughly 80,000 clones, about 96% of them seen only once. This clonotype was obtained from a woman in her 50s with acute myeloid leukemia. Some clones in this sample may be carry-over from other donors' samples. This chain joins TRBV7-8 and TRBJ1-2, with 7 bases aligning to TRBD1. The source material was peripheral blood mononuclear cells, sampled before stem cell transplant. In DNA, the CDR3 is TGTGCCAGCAGCTTAGCGCGTTTCGGGACAGCTAACTATGGCTACACCTTC. This codes for CASSLARFGTANYGYTF.